The table lists the clone carrying this T cell receptor beta chain with a few counts. What it binds is unknown. The junction departs from germline at one end; a sequencing error may be responsible. Regions amplified from RNA transcripts were the TCR beta CDR3 regions. The TCR CDR3 was amplified in a first-round RT-PCR using the HTBI primer set. In TCRdb, the multiplex PCR reads were re-called with MiXCR into one record per CDR3 protein. The sample has 500,000 to 650,000 distinct CDR3 sequences; about 15% are singletons. Germline-derived CDR1 and CDR2 are SGHAT and FQNNGV. The CDR3 consists of 17 residues. The data derive from a study of T cells in Graves' hyperthyroidism and ophthalmopathy. Findings of the study overall: The model identified upcoming ophthalmopathy a median approximately six months ahead of onset.

Isolation of PBMCs was performed on around 9.3 ml fresh peripheral blood. The origin of this receptor is a woman aged 40 to 50 with Graves' hyperthyroidism. The chain couples TRBV11-2 to TRBJ2-1; TRBD1 aligns across 7 bases. Sequenced: blood. The CDR3 sequence: CASSSYRQGRSHNEQFF. The CDR3 DNA follows: TGTGCCAGCAGCTCATACCGACAGGGTCGCTCCCACAATGAGCAGTTCTTC.